This section outlines one T cell receptor (beta chain) sequence together with its context. No cognate antigen has been identified for it. The junction shows a germline mismatch at one end, possibly a read error. TCR-beta CDR3 regions were amplified from genomic DNA by a two-step multiplex PCR, with the second step adding Illumina-compatible adaptors. As a commercial immunoSEQ service, TCR-beta immunosequencing was carried out on an Illumina platform. In the paper's pipeline: Repertoires were summarised as Top 10 Clones, the percentage of T-cell templates from the ten most frequent sequences, and productive clonality. Values for productive clonality spanned 0 to 1, where a value of 1 indicated a monoclonal population. Tumour-associated clones were defined as sequences comprising at least 0.1% of tumour T-cell templates but absent from matched non-adjacent lung, identified via log10 scatter plots. Student's t-tests were used for two-group comparisons, ANOVA was used for stages, and linear regression was used for relationships, with analyses conducted in GraphPad Prism7 and R. TCRdb obtained this table from immuneACCESS and retained in-frame rearrangements with V and J assigned. These tables miss some clones; where compared with another copy, unresolved V genes account for less than half of the shortfall, and the remainder is unexplained. That table furnishes V, J and clone size, whereas the DNA furnished D and trimming. This sample holds about 3,400 clones; roughly 84% were observed only once. Of the sample, around 13% is held by the ten largest clones.

This sample stems from a study of immune cell composition in non-small cell lung cancer (dated by TCRdb to about 2017). Study-wide context: Histologic subtype, mainly lung adenocarcinoma or squamous cell carcinoma, was assigned on the basis of H&E together with p63, CK5, Napsin A and TTF-1 immunohistochemistry. TCR-beta sequencing (Adaptive Biotechnologies) was performed on roughly 35 paired NSCLC tumour and non-adjacent lung specimens plus 26 tumour-only specimens. For supplementary cohort #1, made up of roughly eleven lung adenocarcinoma cases, paired tumour/lung TCR-beta sequencing was done and TIL populations were generated so that tumour reactivity could be assessed. The subtype comparisons left out several tumour specimens with TCR-beta data because those specimens were rare histological subtypes. Beyond this particular receptor, the publication reports: Tumour-associated clones >0.5% occurred in nearly half of NSCLC cases: around 32% of adenocarcinomas versus approximately 75% of squamous carcinomas. Only 10 or so cases were included in the reactivity cohort, and sequence sharing between tumour-reactive clones and the dominant in vivo tumour-associated clones was not shown. No significant correlation was found between tumour TCR-beta clonality and smoking pack-years. In 9 to 11 adenocarcinoma cases, maximal tumour-associated clone frequency correlated strongly with TIL tumour reactivity, whereas overall clonality did not.

CDR1 and CDR2 were assigned from the germline V gene (reference sequence) as SSHAT and FNYEAQ. Taken from cysteine to phenylalanine, the CDR3 has 13 residues. CDR3 DNA only is kept here, 39 bases in frame from base 1. Normal lung samples came from the same patient and consisted of non-adjacent lung tissue collected as far from the tumour as possible, at a distance of at least 3 cm. Genomic DNA was extracted with the QIAamp DNA kit from frozen aliquots of unsorted single-cell suspensions. Tissues arrived within 2 hours after resection and were immediately processed into single-cell suspensions. Tissue was mechanically dissociated and enzymatically digested with DNase I, collagenase I and hyaluronidase for roughly 30 minutes at 37 °C, then filtered and RBC-lysed.

This clonotype originated in a human donor with non-small cell lung cancer. The sample consisted of non-adjacent lung tissue. In this chain, TRBV7-7 is recombined with TRBJ2-3, with TRBD2 tentatively as D gene (6 bases match). CDR3 sequence: CASSFGRGDTQYF. The DNA sequence is TGTGCTAGCAGCTTTGGGCGGGGCGATACGCAGTATTTT.